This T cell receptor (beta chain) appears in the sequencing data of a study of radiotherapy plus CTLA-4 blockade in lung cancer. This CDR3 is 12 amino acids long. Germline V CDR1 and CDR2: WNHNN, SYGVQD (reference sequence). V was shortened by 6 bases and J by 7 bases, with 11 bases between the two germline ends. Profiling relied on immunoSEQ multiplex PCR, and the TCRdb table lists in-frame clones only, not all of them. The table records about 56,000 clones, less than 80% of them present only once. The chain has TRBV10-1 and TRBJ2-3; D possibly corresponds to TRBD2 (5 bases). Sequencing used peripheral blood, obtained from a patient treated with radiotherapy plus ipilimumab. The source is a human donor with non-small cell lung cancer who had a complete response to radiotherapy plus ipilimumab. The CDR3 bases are TGCGCCAGCAGCGATGAGGGATATACGCAGTATTTT. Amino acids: CASSDEGYTQYF.